The 27 T cell receptor beta chains in this list originate from one sample, sequenced in a study of neurological immune-mediated disorders. MiXCR, run by TCRdb on the 5' RACE reads, gives a single entry per CDR3 protein. Here the sample spans under 50,000 distinct CDR3 sequences, roughly a quarter being singletons. Sequencing was performed on PBMCs. These receptors were obtained from a woman in her 70s in good health.

This chain uses TRBV5-6 with TRBJ2-4; the D gene is possibly TRBD1 (6 bases). The CDR3 covers 16 residues. Trimming pared 3 bases from V and 0 bases from J, leaving 13 bases between. CDR1 and CDR2 (germline): SGHDT, YYEEEE. The CDR3 nucleotides are TGTGCCAGCAGCTCCCGGACAGTTCTAGCCAAAAACATTCAGTACTTC. Translation gives CASSSRTVLAKNIQYF.

Many counts were recorded for this clonotype. The V call is TRBV20-1, the J call TRBJ1-4; tentatively, D is TRBD1 (6 bases). Trimming cost V 6 bases and J 4 bases, with 18 bases left between them. Germline V CDR1 and CDR2: DFQATT, SNEGSKA (reference sequence). This CDR3 comprises 15 residues. Written as DNA, the CDR3 is TGCAGTGCGGAACCCCCGACAGGAGTTAATGAAAAACTGTTTTTT. Its protein product is CSAEPPTGVNEKLFF.

V gene TRBV5-6 combines with J gene TRBJ2-7; the D gene is possibly TRBD2 (5 bases). Germline CDR1 reads SGHDT; CDR2 reads YYEEEE. V was trimmed by 3 bases and J by 2 bases, leaving 12 bases between them. The CDR3 totals 14 residues. The CDR3 spells CASSWAIGTYEQYF. In DNA form, the CDR3 reads TGTGCCAGCAGCTGGGCTATCGGGACCTACGAGCAGTACTTC.

The CDR3 is CASSVGFTTTVYQETQYF. CDR3 sequence (DNA): TGTGCCAGCAGCGTAGGTTTTACGACGACGGTCTACCAAGAGACCCAGTACTTC. The chain links TRBV7-2 to TRBJ2-5; D gene uncertain. Deletions cut 5 bases from V and 0 bases from J, with 22 bases between. Germline V gene lookup returns CDR1 SGHTA and CDR2 FQGNSA. The CDR3 sequence is 18 residues long. Supplemented by reference TRBV7-2 and TRBJ2-5, the full variable domain reads GAGVSQSPSNKVTEKGKDVELRCDPISGHTALYWYRQSLGQGLEFLIYFQGNSAPDKSGLPSDRFSAERTGGSVSTLTIQRTQQEDSAVYLCASSVGFTTTVYQETQYFGPGTRLLVL.

This clonotype occurred many times. The CDR3 sequence: CASSETGPHTEAFF. The CDR3 DNA follows: TGCGCCAGCAGCGAGACAGGGCCCCACACTGAAGCTTTCTTT. V is TRBV5-1 and J is TRBJ1-1; 7 bases align to TRBD1. CDR3 size: 14 residues. The trim removed 4 bases at V and 3 bases at J, leaving 6 bases unmatched. Germline assignment: CDR1 SGHRS and CDR2 YFSETQ.

This clonotype was counted ten times or more. CDR3 sequence (DNA): TGCAGTGCGGGTGCTCAACTAGCGGGAGTATATGAGCAGTTCTTC. Translated: CSAGAQLAGVYEQFF. This sequence joins TRBV20-1 and TRBJ2-1, with 11 bases that match TRBD2. The germline V gene encodes CDR1 DFQATT and CDR2 SNEGSKA (reference sequence). The J segment lost 8 bases and the V segment lost 6 bases, leaving 12 bases of the junction unmatched. This CDR3 spans 15 amino acids.

The genes are TRBV7-2 and TRBJ2-3, with TRBD2 as a possible D gene (6 bases). Germline CDR1 reads SGHTA; CDR2 reads FQGNSA. V lost 5 bases, J lost 0 bases, and 12 bases lay in between. This CDR3 spans 15 amino acids. This chain's CDR3 is CASSPNSGSTDTQYF. The CDR3 DNA is TGTGCCAGCAGCCCTAATAGCGGAAGCACAGATACGCAGTATTTT.

This clonotype was observed many times. The rearrangement links TRBV20-1 to TRBJ1-2, with TRBD1 as a possible D gene (6 bases). This CDR3 has 13 residues. Trimming stripped 5 bases from V and 9 bases from J, with 19 bases between. In germline, CDR1 is DFQATT, CDR2 SNEGSKA (reference sequence). This CDR3 reads CSAPTTQGNSYTF. Here the CDR3 DNA reads TGCAGTGCTCCAACCACACAGGGTAATAGCTACACCTTC.

This clonotype occurred many times. The chain recombines TRBV4-1 with TRBJ2-1; 8 bases fit TRBD2. Germline V gene sequence: CDR1 MGHRA, CDR2 YSYEKL. The CDR3 is 14 residues long. J lost 10 bases, V lost 0 bases, and 5 bases had no gene match. The CDR3: CASSQDPGGREQFF. CDR3 DNA sequence: TGCGCCAGCAGCCAAGATCCTGGCGGGAGGGAGCAGTTCTTC.

This clonotype was seen at least ten times. This rearrangement joins TRBV20-1 to TRBJ1-2; D perhaps matches TRBD1 (6 bases). CDR3 length: 14 residues. In germline, CDR1 is DFQATT, CDR2 SNEGSKA (reference sequence). The V end was cut by 6 bases, the J end by 2 bases, with 16 bases between. As DNA, the CDR3 is TGCAGTGCATCCTTGGGGGGGCCCAACTATGGCTACACCTTC. Translation gives CSASLGGPNYGYTF.

This chain connects TRBV5-4 to TRBJ2-1, with D unresolved. V was trimmed by 3 bases and J by 7 bases, leaving 11 bases between them. The germline V gene has CDR1 SGHNT and CDR2 YYREEE (reference sequence). The CDR3 runs to 13 residues. CDR3 bases: TGTGCCAGCAGCTCCGCTAGTAGGAATGAGCAGTTCTTC. Encoded protein: CASSSASRNEQFF.

This clonotype is medium-sized (0.01 to 0.1%) in the sample. The gene calls are TRBV4-2 and TRBJ2-7, with D maybe TRBD1 (5 bases). CDR3 length equals 14 residues. Trimming cost V 4 bases and J 6 bases, with 16 bases left between them. Germline CDR1 is LGHNA and CDR2 is YNFKEQ. In DNA, the CDR3 is TGTGCCAGCAGCCTCCGGCAGGGCCAAGCCGAGCAGTACTTC. As protein: CASSLRQGQAEQYF.

The chain has TRBV19 and TRBJ2-4; 10 bases line up with TRBD2. The length of the CDR3 is 13 residues. The V segment lost 6 bases and the J segment 8 bases; nucleotides outside the gene matches: 4. Germline V CDR1 and CDR2: LNHDA, SQIVND (reference sequence). CDR3 sequence reads: CASRPSGRDIQYF. The DNA for the CDR3 is TGTGCCAGTAGACCTAGCGGGAGAGACATTCAGTACTTC.

This clonotype was recorded at least ten times. The V gene is TRBV20-1, the J gene TRBJ2-3, with 10 bases lining up with TRBD2. CDR3 length: 13 residues. V lost 8 bases, J lost 3 bases, and 5 bases stayed unmatched. CDR1 is DFQATT and CDR2 is SNEGSKA in the germline V gene (reference sequence). The CDR3 DNA reads TGCAGTCCACTGACTAGCGGGACAGATACGCAGTATTTT. It translates to CSPLTSGTDTQYF.

In DNA form, the CDR3 reads TGTGCCAGCAGCCTGGGACAGGGCAGCCCCTACGAGCAGTACTTC. The encoded protein is CASSLGQGSPYEQYF. The chain has TRBV12-3 or TRBV12-4 and TRBJ2-7, with TRBD1 matching over 9 bases. The CDR3 contains 15 residues. The V segment lost 6 bases and the J segment 2 bases; nucleotides outside the gene matches: 8.

This clonotype was observed many times. V usage is TRBV20-1 and J usage is TRBJ2-2; D is perhaps TRBD1 (6 bases). V lost 5 bases and J 0 bases, leaving 13 bases between the germline ends. Germline V gene sequence: CDR1 DFQATT, CDR2 SNEGSKA (reference sequence). This CDR3 contains 15 residues. The CDR3, as DNA: TGCAGTGCTCTTCCGGACAGAACGAACACCGGGGAGCTGTTTTTT. Encoded protein: CSALPDRTNTGELFF.

This clonotype was observed at least ten times. The CDR3 DNA is TGTGCCAGCAGTCGGGACTCCCGGGGGACCCAGTACTTC. Translating it yields CASSRDSRGTQYF. The rearrangement links TRBV12-3 or TRBV12-4 to TRBJ2-5; a weak D match, TRBD2 (6 bases). Trimming took off 5 bases at V and 7 bases at J, with 14 bases between the two ends. This CDR3 has 13 amino acids.

This clonotype has a count of ten or more. The chain carries TRBV29-1 and TRBJ2-5; possible D gene TRBD1, 6 bases. CDR1 and CDR2 (germline): SQVTM, ANQGSEA. Between the trimmed V and J ends, which lost 6 bases and 1 base, there was a span of 12 bases. The CDR3 extends over 13 amino acids. The CDR3 reads CSVGTQIQETQYF. The CDR3 DNA reads as TGCAGCGTGGGGACACAAATCCAAGAGACCCAGTACTTC.

This clonotype was seen once. This chain joins TRBV3-1 and TRBJ2-2, with a possible D match to TRBD1 (6 bases). The germline V gene has CDR1 LGHDT and CDR2 YNNKEL (reference sequence). This CDR3 has 16 residues. V was cut by 4 bases and J by 8 bases, with 20 bases left in between. CDR3 sequence: CASSRPSSTGTGELFF. The CDR3 region has the DNA TGTGCCAGCAGCCGACCTAGCTCGACGGGGACAGGGGAGCTGTTTTTT.

The chain combines TRBV25-1 with TRBJ1-5, with D unresolved. The germline V and J ends were trimmed by 1 base and 11 bases, with 15 bases remaining between them. CDR3 length: 14 amino acids. The V gene's germline CDR1 is MGHDK and CDR2 SYGVNS. Here the CDR3 DNA reads TGTGCCAGCAGTGAATCCGGGATCCAAGAGACCCAGCATTTT. It is translated as CASSESGIQETQHF.

This clonotype showed up many times. The chain carries TRBV20-1 and TRBJ2-7, with D unresolved. Trimming left V 7 bases short and J 6 bases short, with 19 bases between. Germline V lookup: CDR1 DFQATT, CDR2 SNEGSKA (reference sequence). The CDR3 consists of 13 residues. Here the CDR3 reads CSGRTPPLGEQYF. The CDR3 DNA sequence: TGCAGTGGTAGGACCCCACCCCTCGGCGAGCAGTACTTC.

There are many counts of this clonotype. The chain couples TRBV12-3 or TRBV12-4 to TRBJ1-5; no firm D call. V was cut by 5 bases and J by 0 bases, with 5 bases left in between. The CDR3 has 13 residues. The CDR3 sequence: CASSHDSNQPQHF. Here the CDR3 DNA reads TGTGCCAGCAGTCACGATAGCAATCAGCCCCAGCATTTT.

In the case of this clonotype: Just one base apart from a much larger clone, this may be a read error. The V gene is TRBV3-1, the J gene TRBJ2-5; 8 bases align to TRBD2. In germline, CDR1 is LGHDT, CDR2 YNNKEL (reference sequence). Trimming took 3 bases from V and 5 from J; bases not matched to a gene: 14. This CDR3 contains 17 residues. CDR3 in amino acids: CASSHYGGGSFEETQYF. The CDR3 region has the DNA TGTGCCAGCAGCCACTACGGCGGGGGGTCCTTCGAGGAGACCCAGTACTTC.

The chain is built from TRBV7-6 and TRBJ2-7; TRBD2 might be the D (5 bases). CDR3 length: 15 amino acids. Germline V gene sequence: CDR1 SGHVS, CDR2 FNYEAQ. V dropped 1 base and J dropped 3 bases, with 13 bases sitting between them. Written as DNA, the CDR3 is TGTGCCAGCAGCTTAGAGGATTCAGGACTCTACGAGCAGTACTTC. Encoded protein: CASSLEDSGLYEQYF.

This clonotype was found a few times. The gene calls are TRBV9 and TRBJ1-6; 7 bases fit TRBD1. This CDR3 is 14 amino acids long. The trim removed 3 bases at V and 7 bases at J, leaving 4 bases unmatched. Germline lookup yields CDR1 SGDLS and CDR2 YYNGEE. As DNA, the CDR3 is TGTGCCAGCAGCGACGGGGGACAGAATTCACCCCTCCACTTT. Its translation: CASSDGGQNSPLHF.

The CDR3 sequence is CATSDGTFSYEQYF. The CDR3 DNA is TGTGCCACCAGTGACGGGACGTTCTCCTACGAGCAGTACTTC. The gene calls are TRBV24-1 and TRBJ2-7; either TRBD1 or TRBD2 may fit D (5 bases each). V lost 4 bases and J lost 0, with 9 bases in between. The V gene's germline CDR1 is KGHDR and CDR2 SFDVKD. The CDR3 length is 14 residues.

On this clonotype itself: At one end, the junction sequence differs from germline, possibly due to a read error. The chain carries TRBV5-1 and TRBJ1-5; TRBD1 is a possible D gene (6 bases). This CDR3 region has 15 residues. Germline CDR1 SGHRS, CDR2 YFSETQ. The DNA for the CDR3 is TGCGCCAACAGCACCGAGGGACACGGCAATCAGCACCAGCATTTT. This encodes CANSTEGHGNQHQHF.